This T cell receptor beta chain was sequenced during a study of cytomegalovirus exposure and HLA in healthy donors (dated by TCRdb to 2015 to 2018). Some background on the complete study: An earlier analysis of roughly 500 of the donors reported about 300 Gb of sequence data and 95 million to 120 million unique TCR beta sequences obtained from 150 million to 200 million T cells. An early release covering over 500 HLA-typed donors comprised about 300 gigabases of sequencing data and about 90 million unique TCR sequences. Of the approximately 400 genotyped donors, roughly 80% fell in the genetic ancestry cluster associated with self-reported Caucasian donors. The study aimed to test whether signatures of past pathogen exposure could be identified by cataloging public T cell receptors. The T cell repertoires of about 700 subjects were profiled by immunosequencing and related to cytomegalovirus serostatus. A separate validation cohort of roughly 110 different subjects was used in addition to the roughly 700-subject first cohort. High-throughput TCR immunosequencing, statistical association of individual TCRs with disease status, and machine learning were combined to predict cytomegalovirus infection status. In a later analysis, previously published TCR beta repertoires from some 640 donors were re-analyzed and high-resolution HLA genotyping was added so that TCR occurrence patterns could be studied. Rather than drawing on any new phenotypic data, the later analysis identified candidate immune exposures from TCR beta sequences and the way those sequences occurred across donors. To decide whether each TCR beta V gene segment behaved as functional or pseudogenic, an earlier analysis of some 600 of the donors relied on high-throughput TCR beta sequencing. Donor age, sex, ethnicity and CMV serostatus were collected together with the repertoire data. A later genetic analysis used genome-wide SNP genotypes for about three fifths of the 666 donors, treating that subset as a discovery cohort. Every discovery cohort repertoire had been produced on one sequencing platform. Both class I and class II loci were covered by HLA typing, at four-digit resolution. Typing coverage differed by locus: A, B, C, DRB1 and DQB1 were typed in about 629-640 donors, DQA1 in 500 to 550, DPA1 in around 610, and DPB1 in 400 to 490. Four to six DR-DQ haplotypes were handled as single units for association and clustering because linkage in the cohort was strong. Among around 400 genotyped donors of the cohort, an average of roughly 240,000 unique TCR beta nucleotide sequences were sequenced per donor, roughly 20% of them non-productive. Overall study results and their limits: The study gave a list of 150 to 200 TCR beta chains associated with cytomegalovirus. Linkage disequilibrium might explain the correlated functional status among segregating V segments, but an unknown experimental factor could not be excluded. An association between a missense DCLRE1C variant and V-gene and J-gene trimming of TCR beta chains was found in a later genetic analysis and replicated in an independent cohort. A later analysis found that most CMV-associated TCR beta chains appeared HLA-restricted, with HLA associations seemingly driven largely by CMV exposure. Three of the identified cytomegalovirus-associated TCR beta chains were confirmed in vitro to be specific for cytomegalovirus antigens. The presence/absence analyses assumed that sequencing depth was roughly uniform across donors, and that assumption may not be true. At a false discovery rate of 0.05, a later analysis linked around 17,000 TCR beta sequences to specific HLA alleles. For the cohort, immune exposure information was limited to CMV serostatus. Compared with equally common non-associated chains, HLA-associated TCR beta chains in a later analysis were more clonally expanded and had lower generation probabilities. The earlier analysis of approximately 590 of the donors excluded fewer than 20 rarely observed V segments, including chromosome 9 orphons, because counts were too low. According to the authors, the approach could potentially be generalized to other disease states and immunological phenotypes. In a later analysis, several top co-occurrence clusters were reported to appear linked to parvovirus B19, influenza, CMV and Epstein-Barr virus. Because HLA typing was missing for some donors at each locus, association tests included only the typed subset. Broadly in line with IMGT annotations, most TCR beta V segments showed up in productive rearrangements about 87% or about 30% of the time in an earlier analysis of 587 of the donors. In a later analysis, the rate of TCR association differed among HLA loci, with DRB1 alleles having the most associated TCRs and HLA-C alleles having the fewest. Only TCR beta chains were sequenced in this cohort, and the absence of alpha or paired-chain data limited detectable features. The classifier was reported to diagnose cytomegalovirus status with high specificity and sensitivity in both the original and validation cohorts. The 87-base-pair reads could not distinguish some IMGT-functional V segments, including TRBV6-2 and TRBV6-3, so those segments were excluded. Across donors, most TCR sequences were observed very rarely, whereas some public TCRs were present in many individuals. A cluster of highly shared sequence variants was judged likely to represent a technical artifact of the sequencing pipeline. A later genetic analysis reported fewer N-insertions in productive TCRs among donors in an Asian-associated ancestry cluster than the roughly 620-donor mean. When HLA alleles, especially DR and DQ, strongly co-occurred, TCR associations were difficult to assign to individual alleles. A further reported finding was that TCR beta sequences accurately predicted the HLA-A and HLA-B alleles for most subjects in the first cohort.

Points on this clone: Its target antigen remains unknown. No base qualities exist here, and no much larger clone lies one base off it.

Preparation of the library involved the immunoSEQ multiplex PCR assay. The multiplex PCR relied on a mix of 60 forward primers for TCR Vbeta segments and 13 reverse primers for TCR Jbeta segments. A multiplex PCR assay on genomic DNA amplified the CDR3 region of rearranged TCR beta genes. On the Illumina HiSeq System, the amplified TCR beta libraries were sequenced as 87-base-pair reads. The paper's processing steps were these. A later analysis counted 65 million to 90 million unique TCR beta chains across the approximately 700 repertoires, and 9 million to 14 million of these chains were shared by at least two donors. A nearest-neighbor algorithm error-corrected the raw reads and collapsed the reads into unique sequences, merging closely related sequences to remove PCR and sequencing errors. To assign V, D and J gene segments, CDR3 sequences were aligned to IMGT reference sequences. For a sequence to be retained, a match of at least six nucleotides was required to both a V gene segment and a J gene segment. Rearrangements were called productive when the CDR3 lacked stop codons and stayed in frame with V and J; all others were non-productive. Following IMGT convention, CDR3 was defined as the stretch from the second conserved V-encoded cysteine up to the conserved J-encoded phenylalanine. The earlier analysis of some 600 of the donors excluded sequences that lacked an unambiguous match to a single V gene segment. An earlier analysis of a few hundred of the donors called V segments functional above 56.7% productive rearrangements and segregating when the between-donor standard deviation exceeded 5%. To diagnose cytomegalovirus status from the catalog of TCR beta chain sequences, a statistical classification framework was built. In a later analysis, V and J genes were assigned by comparing TCR nucleotide sequences against IMGT/GENE-DB human TR gene sequences. In a later analysis, CDR3 sequences and most-parsimonious VDJ recombination scenarios were assigned using the TCRdist pipeline. In a later analysis, each TCR beta chain was defined by its CDR3 amino acid sequence together with its V-gene family, and reads lacking a unique V-gene family were excluded. In a later analysis, 450 to 600 highly shared, low-generation-probability nucleotide sequences were removed to address suspected cross-contamination and a sequencing artifact. In a later analysis, a clonal expansion index was calculated for each public chain from normalized within-repertoire ranks of inferred template counts. In a later analysis, generation probabilities were computed with a VDJ recombination model fitted to out-of-frame rearrangements, and the resulting probabilities were checked against IGoR. A later analysis scored TCR-TCR, TCR-HLA and TCR-CMV co-occurrence with hypergeometric tests, applying a repertoire-size bias correction to TCR pairs. A later analysis estimated false discovery rates by permuting HLA or CMV assignments 20 times. A later analysis grouped co-occurring TCRs with DBSCAN, adding TCRdist sequence similarity when clustering within HLA-allele-positive subsets. Repertoires with fewer than 30,000 or more than 120,000 public chains, plus five repertoires with anomalous nucleotide sharing, were excluded from co-occurrence clustering. In TCRdb, the immuneACCESS table is reduced to in-frame sequences with V and J assigned. These tables do not hold every clone; where another copy was compared, an unresolved V gene accounts for under half, and the others remain unexplained. V, J and clone size derive from that table, while D and trimming were established from the DNA sequence. The sample yields more than 150,000 clones; around 80% were counted once. Together, the top ten hold less than 2% of the sample.

The cohort consisted of 600 to 700 healthy bone marrow donors. At the time of sampling, every cohort member was nominally healthy, though immune exposures that went unrecorded were likely present. The donor tested CMV seronegative and was one of the 352 seronegative cohort members. A peripheral blood sample was collected from each donor, and TCR beta sequencing was performed on peripheral blood mononuclear cells. Genomic DNA extraction from the blood cell samples was performed with the Qiagen DNeasy Blood Extraction Kit. V and J lose 5 bases and 4 bases, and a span of 14 bases separates them. In the germline V gene (reference sequence), CDR1 corresponds to MNHEY and CDR2 to SMNVEV. CDR3 length: 14 amino acids, cysteine to phenylalanine. Only the CDR3 DNA is retained, 42 bases long and in frame from the first base.

The receptor's source is a man between 35 and 55 years old in good health and CMV-seronegative. Material for sequencing was PBMCs. The chain is made from TRBV27 and TRBJ1-1; the D region possibly corresponds to TRBD1 (5 bases align). The base sequence is TGTGCCAGCAGTCCGGGACTTAGCGGCACTGAAGCTTTCTTT. This yields the protein CASSPGLSGTEAFF.